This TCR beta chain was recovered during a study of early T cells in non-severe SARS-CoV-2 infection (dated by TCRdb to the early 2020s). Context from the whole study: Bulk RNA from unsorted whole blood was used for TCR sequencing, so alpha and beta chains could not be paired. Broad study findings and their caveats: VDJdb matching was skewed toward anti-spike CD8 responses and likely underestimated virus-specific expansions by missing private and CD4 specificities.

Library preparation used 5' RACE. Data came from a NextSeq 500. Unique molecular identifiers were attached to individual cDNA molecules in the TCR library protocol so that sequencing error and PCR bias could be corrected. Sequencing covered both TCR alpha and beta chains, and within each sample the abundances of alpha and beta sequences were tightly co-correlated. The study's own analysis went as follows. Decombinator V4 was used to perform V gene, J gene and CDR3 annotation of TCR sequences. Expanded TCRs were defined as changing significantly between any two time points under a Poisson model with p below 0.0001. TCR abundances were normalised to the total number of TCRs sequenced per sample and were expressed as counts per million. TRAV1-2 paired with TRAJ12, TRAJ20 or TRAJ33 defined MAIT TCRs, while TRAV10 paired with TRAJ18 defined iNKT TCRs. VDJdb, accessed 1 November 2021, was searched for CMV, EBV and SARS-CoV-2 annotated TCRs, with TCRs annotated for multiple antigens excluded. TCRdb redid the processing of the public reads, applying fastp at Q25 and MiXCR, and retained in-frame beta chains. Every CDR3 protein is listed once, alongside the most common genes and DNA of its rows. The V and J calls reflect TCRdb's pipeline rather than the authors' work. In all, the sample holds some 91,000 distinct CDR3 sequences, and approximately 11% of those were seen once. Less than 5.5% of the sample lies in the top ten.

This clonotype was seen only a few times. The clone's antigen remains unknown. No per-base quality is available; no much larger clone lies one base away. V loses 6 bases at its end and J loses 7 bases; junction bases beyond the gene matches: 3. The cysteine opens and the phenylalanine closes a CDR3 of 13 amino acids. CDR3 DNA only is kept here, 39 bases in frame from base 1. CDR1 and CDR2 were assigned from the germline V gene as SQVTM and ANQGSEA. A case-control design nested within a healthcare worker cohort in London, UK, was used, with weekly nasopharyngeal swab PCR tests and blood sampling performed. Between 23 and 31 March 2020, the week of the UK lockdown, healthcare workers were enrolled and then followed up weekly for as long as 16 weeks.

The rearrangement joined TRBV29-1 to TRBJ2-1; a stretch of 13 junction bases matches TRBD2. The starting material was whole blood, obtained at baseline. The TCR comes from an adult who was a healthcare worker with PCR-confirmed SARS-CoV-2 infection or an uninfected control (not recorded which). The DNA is TGCAGCGTCAGGACTAGCGGGAGTAATGAGCAGTTCTTC. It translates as CSVRTSGSNEQFF.